This entry concerns a single T cell receptor beta chain. Profiling relied on immunoSEQ multiplex PCR, and the TCRdb table lists in-frame clones only, not all of them. This sample yields 200,000 to 250,000 clones, of which roughly 84% are seen a single time; 0.85% to 1% belongs to the top ten. The germline CDR1 and CDR2 sequences are SEHNR and FQNEAQ (reference sequence). V shed 1 base and J shed 5 bases, with 8 bases lying between them. This CDR3 is 13 amino acids long. This entry belongs to a study of blood T cell repertoires in COVID-19. The source is a man aged 40-55 years with acute or convalescent COVID-19. The chain carries TRBV7-9 and TRBJ1-1, with D unresolved. Sequenced: peripheral blood. CDR3 sequence (DNA): TGTGCCAGCAGCTTAGGGGAGAGGACTGAAGCTTTCTTT. Residues: CASSLGERTEAFF.